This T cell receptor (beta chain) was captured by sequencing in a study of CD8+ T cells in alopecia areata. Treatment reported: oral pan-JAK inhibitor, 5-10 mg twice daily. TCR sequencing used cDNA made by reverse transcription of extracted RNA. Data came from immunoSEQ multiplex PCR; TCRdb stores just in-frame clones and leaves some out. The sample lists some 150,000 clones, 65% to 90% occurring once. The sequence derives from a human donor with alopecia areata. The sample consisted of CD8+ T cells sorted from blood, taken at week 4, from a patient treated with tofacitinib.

CDR3 region: CSVVAGQNYEQYF. As DNA, the CDR3 is TGCAGCGTTGTGGCGGGACAGAACTACGAGCAGTACTTC. The chain is built from TRBV29-1 and TRBJ2-7; D is perhaps TRBD1 (7 bases). Trimming removed 4 bases at V and 3 bases at J, with 13 bases between. The CDR3 sequence is 13 residues long. Germline values: CDR1 SQVTM, CDR2 ANQGSEA.